A selection of T cell receptor beta chains follows, all from one sample in a study of T cell responses to AZD1222 COVID-19 vaccine. Sequenced by immunoSEQ multiplex PCR; TCRdb stores in-frame clones only, minus some. The table has about 130,000 clones, roughly 85% seen once; the top ten hold about 1.5%. Sample: peripheral blood, taken on day 0 of AZD1222 vaccination. The receptors stem from an adult in good health. Each CDR3 is given with its conserved first and last residue. D genes are given only for firm matches. Clone size appears in some rows only: once, few, many, or a class for an expanded clone.

J gene: TRBJ1-2; clone size: -; D gene: -; V gene: TRBV9; CDR3 DNA: TGTGCCAGCAGCGTTTTTGGGGAGAGCTATGGCTACACCTTC; CDR3 protein: CASSVFGESYGYTF
J gene: TRBJ1-5; clone size: few; D gene: TRBD1; V gene: TRBV29-1; CDR3 DNA: TGCAGCGTTGGTGCAGGGGGATTGGGTCATCAGCCCCAGCATTTT; CDR3 protein: CSVGAGGLGHQPQHF
J gene: TRBJ2-6; clone size: -; D gene: -; V gene: TRBV27; CDR3 DNA: TGTGCCAGCAGATCTGGGGCCAACGTCCTGACTTTC; CDR3 protein: CASRSGANVLTF
J gene: TRBJ1-1; clone size: -; D gene: -; V gene: TRBV29-1; CDR3 DNA: TGCAGCGGCAAAGGGGGGGGAACTGAAGCTTTCTTT; CDR3 protein: CSGKGGGTEAFF
J gene: TRBJ1-3; clone size: -; D gene: TRBD1; V gene: TRBV7-2; CDR3 DNA: TGTGCCAGCAGCGATAGGGGACAGGGCTACTCTGGAAACACCATATATTTT; CDR3 protein: CASSDRGQGYSGNTIYF
J gene: TRBJ1-6; clone size: -; D gene: TRBD1; V gene: TRBV7-2; CDR3 DNA: TGTGCCAGCAGGCTAGGGACAGGGCAAAATTCACCCCTCCACTTT; CDR3 protein: CASRLGTGQNSPLHF
J gene: TRBJ2-7; clone size: -; D gene: -; V gene: TRBV10-1; CDR3 DNA: TGCGCCAGCAGTGATTGTGTCACCTACGAGCAGTACTTC; CDR3 protein: CASSDCVTYEQYF
J gene: TRBJ1-1; clone size: -; D gene: -; V gene: TRBV9; CDR3 DNA: TGTGCCAGCAGCCCGGGGGGGGCGGGCACTGAAGCTTTCTTT; CDR3 protein: CASSPGGAGTEAFF
J gene: TRBJ2-1; clone size: -; D gene: TRBD2; V gene: TRBV15; CDR3 DNA: TGTGCCACCAGCACCCTAGGACTAGCGGGAGTGACAAATGAGCAGTTCTTC; CDR3 protein: CATSTLGLAGVTNEQFF
J gene: TRBJ2-1; clone size: once; D gene: -; V gene: TRBV7-2; CDR3 DNA: TGTGCCAGCATAGGCCGGGACTTTCCCTACAATGAGCAGTTCTTC; CDR3 protein: CASIGRDFPYNEQFF
J gene: TRBJ2-1; clone size: -; D gene: TRBD2; V gene: TRBV4-3; CDR3 DNA: TGCGCCAGCAGTTCTCGGACTAGTGAGCAGTTCTTC; CDR3 protein: CASSSRTSEQFF
J gene: TRBJ1-2; clone size: -; D gene: -; V gene: TRBV28; CDR3 DNA: TGTGCCAGCAGCAGGGGTGGCGGCTACACCTTC; CDR3 protein: CASSRGGGYTF
J gene: TRBJ1-1; clone size: few; D gene: TRBD1; V gene: TRBV5-1; CDR3 DNA: TGCGCCAGCAGCTTTGGACAGGGGATAGGACACACTGAAGCTTTCTTT; CDR3 protein: CASSFGQGIGHTEAFF
J gene: TRBJ1-5; clone size: -; D gene: -; V gene: TRBV9; CDR3 DNA: TGTGCCAGCAGCTTAGGGGGGGAGTCGGCTCAGCCCCAGCATTTT; CDR3 protein: CASSLGGESAQPQHF
J gene: TRBJ1-1; clone size: -; D gene: TRBD1; V gene: TRBV4-3; CDR3 DNA: TGCGCCAGCAGCCGAGACAGGGACCTAACCACTGAAGCTTTCTTT; CDR3 protein: CASSRDRDLTTEAFF
J gene: TRBJ1-1; clone size: -; D gene: -; V gene: TRBV7-9; CDR3 DNA: TGTGCCAGCAGTTTTCCCATGAACACTGAAGCTTTCTTT; CDR3 protein: CASSFPMNTEAFF
J gene: TRBJ2-2; clone size: -; D gene: -; V gene: TRBV9; CDR3 DNA: TGTGCCAGCAGCAAGACTAGCACCGGGGAGCTGTTTTTT; CDR3 protein: CASSKTSTGELFF
J gene: TRBJ2-1; clone size: -; D gene: TRBD1; V gene: TRBV6-5; CDR3 DNA: TGTGCCAGCACCCGGACAGGGGACAATGAGCAGTTCTTC; CDR3 protein: CASTRTGDNEQFF
J gene: TRBJ1-3; clone size: -; D gene: -; V gene: TRBV7-3; CDR3 DNA: TGTGCCAGCAGCTTAACAGGGGGTATAAACACCATATATTTT; CDR3 protein: CASSLTGGINTIYF
J gene: TRBJ1-6; clone size: once; D gene: TRBD1; V gene: TRBV5-4; CDR3 DNA: TGTGCCAGCAGGCCACAGGGGAGCTCCTATAATTCACCCCTCCACTTT; CDR3 protein: CASRPQGSSYNSPLHF